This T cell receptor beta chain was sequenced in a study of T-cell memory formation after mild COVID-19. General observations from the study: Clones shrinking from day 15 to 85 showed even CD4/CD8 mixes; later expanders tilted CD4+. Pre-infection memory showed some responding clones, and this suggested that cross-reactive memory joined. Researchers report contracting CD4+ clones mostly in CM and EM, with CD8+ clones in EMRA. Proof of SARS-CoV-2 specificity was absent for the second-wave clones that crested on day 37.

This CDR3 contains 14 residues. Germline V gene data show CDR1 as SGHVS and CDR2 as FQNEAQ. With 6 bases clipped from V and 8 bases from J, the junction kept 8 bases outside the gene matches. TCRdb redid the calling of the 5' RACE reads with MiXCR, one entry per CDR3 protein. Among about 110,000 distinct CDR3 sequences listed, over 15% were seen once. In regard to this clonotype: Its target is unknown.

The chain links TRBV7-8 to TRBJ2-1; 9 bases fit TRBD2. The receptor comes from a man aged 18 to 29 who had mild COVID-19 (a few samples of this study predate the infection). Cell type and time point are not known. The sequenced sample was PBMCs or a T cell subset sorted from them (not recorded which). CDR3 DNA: TGTGCCAGCAGGCCAGCGGGGGGCAGCTATGAGCAGTTCTTC. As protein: CASRPAGGSYEQFF.